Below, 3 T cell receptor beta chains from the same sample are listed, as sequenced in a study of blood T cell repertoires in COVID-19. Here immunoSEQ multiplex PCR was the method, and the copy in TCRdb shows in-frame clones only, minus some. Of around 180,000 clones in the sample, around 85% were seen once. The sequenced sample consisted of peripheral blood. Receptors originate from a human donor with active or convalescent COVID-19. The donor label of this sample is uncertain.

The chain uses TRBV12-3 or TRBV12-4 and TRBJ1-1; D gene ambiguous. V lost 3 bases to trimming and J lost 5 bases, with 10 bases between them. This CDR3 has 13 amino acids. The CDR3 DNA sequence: TGTGCCAGCAGTTTTTCTACGAAAACTGAAGCTTTCTTT. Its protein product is CASSFSTKTEAFF.

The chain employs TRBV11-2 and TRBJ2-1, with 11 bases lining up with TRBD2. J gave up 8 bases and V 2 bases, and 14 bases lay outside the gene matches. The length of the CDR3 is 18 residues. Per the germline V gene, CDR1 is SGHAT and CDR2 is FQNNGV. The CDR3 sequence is CASSLRVPSGGPADEQFF. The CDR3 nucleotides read TGTGCCAGCAGCTTAAGGGTGCCTAGCGGGGGGCCAGCGGATGAGCAGTTCTTC.

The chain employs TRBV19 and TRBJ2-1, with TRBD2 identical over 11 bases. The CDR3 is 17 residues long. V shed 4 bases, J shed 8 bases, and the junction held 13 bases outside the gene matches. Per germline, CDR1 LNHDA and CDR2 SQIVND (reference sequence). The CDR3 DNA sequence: TGTGCCAGTAGTAACCCCTTTACTAGCGGGAGTAGAGATGAGCAGTTCTTC. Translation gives CASSNPFTSGSRDEQFF. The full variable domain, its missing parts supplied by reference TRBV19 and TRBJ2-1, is DGGITQSPKYLFRKEGQNVTLSCEQNLNHDAMYWYRQDPGQGLRLIYYSQIVNDFQKGDIAEGYSVSREKKESFPLTVTSAQKNPTAFYLCASSNPFTSGSRDEQFFGPGTRLTVL.